This T cell receptor (beta chain) was identified in a study of T cell responses to AZD1222 COVID-19 vaccine. V lost 6 bases and J lost 4, with 14 bases in between. Germline V lookup: CDR1 MNHEY, CDR2 SVGAGI. CDR3 length equals 14 residues. Repertoires were generated with immunoSEQ multiplex PCR, while TCRdb's copy carries only in-frame clones and drops some. There are fewer than 200,000 clones in the sample; approximately 92% occur only once, and about 9.4% lies in the top ten. The V and J genes are TRBV6-5 and TRBJ2-3, with a possible D match to TRBD1 (6 bases). The specimen comprised peripheral blood, sampled on day 0 of AZD1222 vaccination. The sequence was collected from an adult in good health. This chain's CDR3 is CASRSTRGPDTQYF. As DNA, the CDR3 is TGTGCCAGCAGATCTACCAGGGGCCCAGATACGCAGTATTTT.